What follows are 17 T cell receptor beta chains derived from one specimen sequenced in a study of T cell repertoires in aging, cancer and after chemotherapy. A mixed TRB-A/B primer pool amplified rearranged TRB by multiplex touch-down PCR. TCRdb ran MiXCR on the multiplex PCR reads and lists one entry per CDR3 protein. The sample records under 15,000 distinct CDR3 sequences, around 25% being singletons. Peripheral blood genomic DNA, not sorted cells or RNA, was the template. Sequenced material: blood. These TCRs come from a human donor in good health.

This clonotype was recorded a few times. The rearrangement links TRBV19 to TRBJ2-2; possibly TRBD1 for D (7 bases). This CDR3 has 15 amino acids. Per the germline V gene, CDR1 is LNHDA and CDR2 is SQIVND (reference sequence). V lost 6 bases and J 8 bases, leaving 19 bases between the germline ends. DNA for the CDR3: TGTGCCAGTAGCCAAAGACAGGGAGGCATTGGGGAGCTGTTTTTT. It is translated as CASSQRQGGIGELFF.

A few counts support this clonotype. The CDR3 sequence is CASSFQGRNTEAFF. The CDR3 bases are TGTGCCAGCAGCTTCCAGGGTCGGAATACTGAAGCTTTCTTT. J is TRBJ1-1 and V is TRBV11-2; D is possibly TRBD1 (5 bases). CDR1 is SGHAT and CDR2 is FQNNGV in the germline V gene. V was trimmed by 3 bases and J by 5 bases, leaving 13 bases between them. The CDR3 sequence is 14 residues long.

The chain uses TRBV6-4 and TRBJ2-1; 9 bases are shared with TRBD1. J lost 8 bases, V lost 6 bases, and 8 bases had no gene match. Germline-derived CDR1 and CDR2 are MRHNA and SNTAGT. The CDR3 has 14 residues. The CDR3 here is CASSRTGDRDEQFF. The CDR3 nucleotides read TGTGCCAGCAGCAGGACAGGGGATAGGGATGAGCAGTTCTTC.

The rearrangement joins TRBV20-1 to TRBJ2-7; D uncertain. This CDR3 has 14 amino acids. The V end lost 1 base, the J end lost 0 bases, and 10 bases lay between the germline ends. CDR1 and CDR2 from the germline V gene are DFQATT and SNEGSKA (reference sequence). This chain's CDR3 is CSARAPDGSYEQYF. The CDR3 DNA reads as TGCAGTGCTAGAGCCCCGGACGGCTCCTACGAGCAGTACTTC.

The chain links TRBV19 to TRBJ1-4; D is uncertain. V was pared by 5 bases and J by 8 bases, with 18 bases between. This CDR3 is 15 amino acids long. Per the germline V gene, CDR1 is LNHDA and CDR2 is SQIVND (reference sequence). The CDR3 region is CASSATDAPGEKLFF. The CDR3 DNA is TGTGCCAGTAGTGCAACAGACGCCCCCGGCGAAAAACTGTTTTTT.

This clonotype was observed a few times. J is TRBJ2-1 and V is TRBV20-1; a weak D match, TRBD1 (6 bases). V was cut by 4 bases and J by 3 bases, with 22 bases left in between. Germline V CDR1 and CDR2: DFQATT, SNEGSKA (reference sequence). The CDR3 has 17 residues. The CDR3 protein is CSAKQAQPGTIYNEQFF. DNA for the CDR3: TGCAGTGCTAAACAAGCGCAACCCGGGACAATCTACAATGAGCAGTTCTTC.

J is TRBJ2-3 and V is TRBV11-2; D is undetermined. Between the trimmed V and J ends, which lost 0 bases and 5 bases, there was a span of 6 bases. Germline lookup yields CDR1 SGHAT and CDR2 FQNNGV. This CDR3 has 13 residues. In DNA form, the CDR3 reads TGTGCCAGCAGCTTAGACTGGGTAGATACGCAGTATTTT. Translating gives CASSLDWVDTQYF.

The chain carries TRBV25-1 and TRBJ1-2; D not resolved. V lost 2 bases and J lost 8, with 9 bases in between. Germline CDR1 and CDR2: MGHDK and SYGVNS. The CDR3 has 12 residues. The CDR3 spells CASSEGGWGYTF. In nucleotides, the CDR3 is TGTGCCAGCAGTGAAGGTGGTTGGGGCTACACCTTC.

The rearrangement links TRBV6-1 to TRBJ1-2; D remains unclear. Trimming shortened V by 1 base and J by 1 base, and 7 bases separated the two germline ends. The CDR3 runs to 14 residues. The V gene's germline CDR1 is MNHNS and CDR2 SASEGT. The CDR3 protein is CASSEGQINYGYTF. CDR3 bases: TGTGCCAGCAGTGAAGGGCAAATTAACTATGGCTACACCTTC.

This clonotype showed up just a few times. The chain uses TRBV5-1 and TRBJ2-2; D is uncertain. Per the germline V gene, CDR1 is SGHRS and CDR2 is YFSETQ. The CDR3 is 15 residues long. Between the trimmed V and J ends, which lost 0 bases and 0 bases, there was a span of 6 bases. Here the CDR3 reads CASSLVGANTGELFF. The CDR3 DNA follows: TGCGCCAGCAGCTTGGTTGGGGCGAACACCGGGGAGCTGTTTTTT.

This sequence joins TRBV5-1 and TRBJ2-5, with a possible D match to TRBD2 (5 bases). Between the trimmed V and J ends, which lost 3 bases and 2 bases, there was a span of 11 bases. CDR1 and CDR2 from the germline V gene are SGHRS and YFSETQ. This CDR3 is built from 14 residues. CDR3 DNA: TGCGCCAGCAGCTACGGACTGGAGCAAGAGACCCAGTACTTC. This sequence encodes CASSYGLEQETQYF.

The chain joins TRBV11-3 to TRBJ1-4; D not resolved. The CDR3 is 11 residues long. V lost 3 bases to trimming and J lost 7 bases, with 3 bases between them. Germline CDR1 and CDR2: SGHNT and YENEEA. CDR3 sequence reads: CASSFTEKLFF. The CDR3, as DNA: TGTGCCAGCAGCTTTACTGAAAAACTGTTTTTT.

This clonotype was detected only a few times. A junction end diverges from the germline sequence, so it may reflect a read error. The rearrangement uses TRBV15 and TRBJ1-3; no reliable D call. CDR3 length: 12 amino acids. CDR1 is LNHNV and CDR2 is YYDKDF in the germline V gene (reference sequence). The CDR3 DNA reads TGTGCCACCAGCAGAGATTTAGGAACACCACTTTTT. This gives the protein CATSRDLGTPLF.

The rearrangement uses TRBV7-3 and TRBJ2-5; no definite D call. The CDR3 is made up of 14 amino acids. Per the germline V gene, CDR1 is SGHTA and CDR2 is FQGTGA. V was shortened by 4 bases and J by 1 base, with 10 bases between the two germline ends. CDR3 protein: CASSSRGRQETQYF. In DNA form, the CDR3 reads TGTGCCAGCAGCTCACGAGGCCGCCAAGAGACCCAGTACTTC.

The rearrangement links TRBV18 to TRBJ2-5, with 7 bases identical to TRBD1. V dropped 2 bases and J dropped 4; count of bases not matched to a gene: 1. Germline V gene data show CDR1 as KGHSH and CDR2 as LQKENI. This CDR3 region has 13 residues. Here the CDR3 DNA reads TGTGCCAGCTCACCAAACAGGGGAGAGACCCAGTACTTC. Its translation: CASSPNRGETQYF.

Remarks on this clonotype: This may come from a read error, since a much larger clone is one base off. No conserved phenylalanine or tryptophan ends this CDR3, so it is likely a read error. This chain links TRBV10-3 with TRBJ1-4; no firm D call. Trimming removed 2 bases at V and 14 bases at J, with 12 bases between. Germline V gene data show CDR1 as ENHRY and CDR2 as SYGVKD. The CDR3 consists of 12 residues. CDR3 DNA: TGTGCCATCAGTGAGCCCACAACTTGGCTGTTTCTT. Residues: CAISEPTTWLFL.

This clonotype was observed a handful of times. The gene calls are TRBV20-1 and TRBJ2-3; D is uncertain. Trimming stripped 0 bases from V and 3 bases from J, with 7 bases between. This CDR3 is 13 amino acids long. In germline, CDR1 is DFQATT, CDR2 SNEGSKA (reference sequence). The CDR3 DNA follows: TGCAGTGCTAGAGACGACCTAACAGATACGCAGTATTTT. This sequence encodes CSARDDLTDTQYF.